Below are 3 T cell receptor beta chains sequenced from a single sample in a study of T cells after yellow fever vaccination. TCRdb reprocessed the 5' RACE reads via MiXCR and lists one record per CDR3 protein. Altogether some 500,000 distinct CDR3 sequences are present, roughly 14% being singletons, with the ten largest covering 11% to 15%. Specimen: PBMCs, collected on the day of the yellow fever booster vaccination. These receptors were obtained from a man aged 30-40 years who received the YFV17D yellow fever vaccine.

J is TRBJ2-1 and V is TRBV14; tentatively, D is TRBD1 or TRBD2 (7 bases each). Trimming shortened V by 4 bases and J by 0 bases, and 19 bases separated the two germline ends. Germline lookup yields CDR1 SGHDN and CDR2 FVKESK. The CDR3 totals 18 residues. The CDR3 protein is CASSPFKGGTDSYNEQFF. The DNA of the CDR3 is TGTGCCAGCAGCCCTTTCAAGGGGGGGACAGACTCCTACAATGAGCAGTTCTTC.

This clonotype was counted a few times. CDR3 in DNA: TGTGCCAGCAGATCAGACGGGACGAACACCGGGGAGCTGTTTTTT. It translates to CASRSDGTNTGELFF. The chain has TRBV5-4 and TRBJ2-2; possibly TRBD2 for D (5 bases). The CDR3 spans 15 residues. The germline CDR1 and CDR2 sequences are SGHNT and YYREEE (reference sequence). The V end was cut by 5 bases, the J end by 0 bases, with 11 bases between.

This clonotype was seen many times. The gene calls are TRBV18 and TRBJ2-2, with D tentatively TRBD1 (5 bases). Germline CDR1 KGHSH, CDR2 LQKENI. The CDR3 runs 14 residues. Between the trimmed V and J ends, which lost 0 bases and 3 bases, there was a span of 5 bases. The CDR3 sequence is CASSPPGDTGELFF. Written as DNA, the CDR3 is TGTGCCAGCTCACCACCAGGGGACACCGGGGAGCTGTTTTTT. The full variable domain, in which reference TRBV18 and TRBJ2-2 provide the parts outside the CDR3, is NAGVMQNPRHLVRRRGQEARLRCSPMKGHSHVYWYRQLPEEGLKFMVYLQKENIIDESGMPKERFSAEFPKEGPSILRIQQVVRGDSAAYFCASSPPGDTGELFFGEGSRLTVL.